The rows below give T cell receptor beta chains drawn from one sample of a study of ipilimumab plus nivolumab after autologous stem cell transplantation. The method was immunoSEQ multiplex PCR; TCRdb's version includes in-frame clones alone and lacks a portion of them. This sample has about 43,000 clones, with 70% to 90% found just once. The sequences come from PBMCs, collected in a trial of ipilimumab plus nivolumab as post-transplant consolidation. These receptors originate from a male donor with multiple myeloma. Both conserved end residues are part of each CDR3. D genes are given only for firm matches. Not all rows give a size; the values are once, few, many and, for expanded clones, a class.

J gene | V gene | clone size | D gene | CDR3 protein | CDR3 DNA
TRBJ2-3 | TRBV23-1 | once | - | CASSQSKSTVSGTDTQYF | TGCGCCAGCAGTCAATCCAAATCGACTGTTAGCGGCACAGATACGCAGTATTTT
TRBJ1-2 | TRBV9 | - | - | CASSVAPLTKGNLYTF | TGTGCCAGCAGCGTAGCCCCTTTAACCAAGGGGAATCTGTACACCTTC
TRBJ2-3 | TRBV28 | - | TRBD2 | CASSLRGTSGTDTQYF | TGTGCCAGCAGTTTAAGGGGGACTAGCGGCACAGATACGCAGTATTTT
TRBJ2-2 | TRBV7-3 | - | - | CASSSSPTGELFF | TGTGCCAGCAGCTCGAGCCCCACCGGGGAGCTGTTTTTT
TRBJ2-3 | TRBV5-8 | - | TRBD1 | CASSRERQGADTQYF | TGTGCCAGCAGCCGGGAGCGGCAGGGGGCCGATACGCAGTATTTT
TRBJ2-7 | TRBV10-3 | - | - | CATGPGSSNYEQYF | TGTGCCACAGGCCCCGGGTCCTCGAACTACGAGCAGTACTTC
TRBJ2-7 | TRBV5-6 | - | TRBD1 | CASSPNPGQVLLLYF | TGTGCCAGCAGCCCTAACCCCGGACAGGTTCTCCTATTGTACTTC
TRBJ1-1 | TRBV5-1 | - | - | CASSLAYRENTEAFF | TGCGCCAGCAGCTTGGCGTACAGGGAGAACACTGAAGCTTTCTTT
TRBJ2-2 | TRBV4-1 | - | TRBD2 | CASSSLPASGRAYTGELFF | TGCGCCAGCAGCTCACTCCCCGCTAGCGGGAGGGCTTACACCGGGGAGCTGTTTTTT
TRBJ1-4 | TRBV6-5 | - | - | CASSYSGEKLFF | TGTGCCAGCAGTTACTCCGGGGAAAAACTGTTTTTT
TRBJ2-7 | TRBV19 | once | TRBD2 | CASSTTGTSGYEQYF | TGTGCCAGTAGTACTACCGGGACTAGCGGTTACGAGCAGTACTTC
TRBJ2-7 | TRBV28 | - | TRBD2 | CASSLASGRGEQYF | TGTGCCAGCAGTTTAGCTAGCGGGAGAGGCGAGCAGTACTTC
TRBJ2-7 | TRBV29-1 | - | - | CSAGGYEQYF | TGCAGCGCCGGGGGCTACGAGCAGTACTTC
TRBJ1-5 | TRBV7-8 | - | - | CAIPDSNQPQHF | TGTGCCATCCCCGATAGCAATCAGCCCCAGCATTTT
TRBJ1-3 | TRBV7-3 | - | - | CASSLGNPGNTIYF | TGTGCCAGCAGCTTGGGTAATCCGGGAAACACCATATATTTT
TRBJ1-5 | TRBV6-6 | - | - | CASSYGSGANIAQHF | TGTGCCAGCAGTTACGGGAGCGGGGCGAATATAGCCCAGCATTTT
TRBJ2-7 | TRBV27 | - | - | CASSLKGGYEQYF | TGTGCCAGCAGTTTAAAGGGAGGCTACGAGCAGTACTTC
TRBJ1-6 | TRBV2 | - | - | CASSVSYNSPLHF | TGTGCCAGCAGTGTCTCTTATAATTCACCCCTCCACTTT
TRBJ2-1 | TRBV7-2 | - | - | CASRPWTTAYNEQFF | TGTGCCAGCAGACCCTGGACTACCGCTTACAATGAGCAGTTCTTC
TRBJ2-3 | TRBV19 | - | TRBD2 | CASSRVAGGPVTQYF | TGTGCCAGTAGTAGAGTAGCGGGAGGGCCGGTTACGCAGTATTTT
TRBJ1-5 | TRBV6-5 | - | - | CASSYTGPSNQPQHF | TGTGCCAGCAGTTACACAGGGCCCAGCAATCAGCCCCAGCATTTT
TRBJ2-5 | TRBV14 | - | TRBD1 | CASSRFHSSGQGNQETQYF | TGTGCCAGCAGCCGGTTCCACTCTTCGGGACAGGGGAATCAAGAGACCCAGTACTTC
TRBJ2-7 | TRBV19 | - | TRBD1 | CASSLDFYGTGREQYF | TGTGCCAGTAGCCTAGACTTCTACGGGACAGGGCGCGAGCAGTACTTC
TRBJ1-5 | TRBV5-5 | - | TRBD1 | CASSFLGAGGQPQHF | TGTGCCAGCAGCTTTTTGGGGGCAGGGGGCCAGCCCCAGCATTTT
TRBJ2-7 | TRBV10-1 | - | - | CASSSQAYEQYF | TGCGCCAGCAGTTCACAGGCCTACGAGCAGTACTTC
TRBJ2-3 | TRBV5-1 | - | TRBD1 | CASSLRQGTDTQYF | TGCGCCAGCAGCCTCCGACAGGGAACAGATACGCAGTATTTT
TRBJ2-1 | TRBV11-3 | once | - | CASSLDSSYNEQFF | TGTGCCAGCAGCCTCGACAGCTCCTACAATGAGCAGTTCTTC
TRBJ1-2 | TRBV18 | once | - | CASSPPGSNYGYTF | TGTGCCAGCTCACCACCGGGATCGAACTATGGCTACACCTTC
TRBJ1-1 | TRBV30 | few | TRBD1 | CAWSVIGQGVAPNTEAFF | TGTGCCTGGAGTGTAATAGGACAGGGAGTAGCCCCGAACACTGAAGCTTTCTTT
TRBJ1-1 | TRBV5-6 | - | - | CASSSLGGTEAFF | TGTGCCAGCAGCTCCCTGGGGGGCACTGAAGCTTTCTTT